These T cell receptor beta chains were read from a single sample in a study of T cells of healthy individuals. One entry per CDR3 protein, called by TCRdb with MiXCR from the 5' RACE reads. Altogether fewer than 75,000 distinct CDR3 sequences are present, roughly 17% being singletons, with the ten largest covering 4% to 5%. The receptor source for this set is a human donor in good health. The CDR3 runs from the conserved cysteine through the conserved F or W. A D gene is named only where the DNA matches it firmly. Not every row has a clone size; where given, it reads once, few, many or a size class.

>TRBV20-1|NA|NA|TRBJ1-1
TGCAGTGCTAGAGATAGGCGGGGACGTGCTGAAGCTTTCTTT
CSARDRRGRAEAFF
>TRBV29-1|many|TRBD2|TRBJ2-1
TGCAGCGTTGATCGGGGCGGGGGCAATGAGCAGTTCTTC
CSVDRGGGNEQFF
>TRBV20-1|few|NA|TRBJ2-7
TGCAGTGCTAGAGGCCCTCGGCAGGGGGGCACCGAGCAGTACTTC
CSARGPRQGGTEQYF
>TRBV2|many|TRBD2|TRBJ2-3
TGTGCCAGCAGTGAGTGGGCTAGCGGGCAAAGCACAGATACGCAGTATTTT
CASSEWASGQSTDTQYF
>TRBV28|many|NA|TRBJ1-1
TGTGCCAGCAGTTTATCCTTCATACAGGGAGAGGGAGCTTTCTTT
CASSLSFIQGEGAFF
>TRBV7-2|many|NA|TRBJ2-7
TGTGCCAGCAGCTTAGGGTTCAGGAGGAGCTCCTACGAGCAGTACTTC
CASSLGFRRSSYEQYF
>TRBV18|many|NA|TRBJ2-1
TGTGCCAGCTCACCAGCGGGTAGGGATGAGCAGTTCTTC
CASSPAGRDEQFF
>TRBV29-1|many|NA|TRBJ2-7
TGCAGCGTTGAAGATGGCTGGGTAACAGGGAACGAGCAGTACTTC
CSVEDGWVTGNEQYF
>TRBV11-2|many|NA|TRBJ2-6
TGTGCCAGCAGCCGAACAAGCAGGGGTGGGGCCAACGTCCTGACTTTC
CASSRTSRGGANVLTF
>TRBV4-3|NA|NA|TRBJ2-1
TGCGCCAGCAGCCAAGAGTTGGAGGGGAATGAGCAGTTCTTC
CASSQELEGNEQFF
>TRBV10-2|many|NA|TRBJ2-7
TGCGCCAGCAGTGAGCAAGCAGGTGGGGTGCAGTACTTC
CASSEQAGGVQYF
>TRBV7-6|many|NA|TRBJ2-5
TGTGCCAGCAGTTTAATGGAGACCCAGTACTTC
CASSLMETQYF
>TRBV30|few|NA|TRBJ1-2
TGTGCCTGGAAACGGGGGGCGCTTAACGAAGGCTACACCTTC
CAWKRGALNEGYTF
>TRBV9|NA|NA|TRBJ1-2
TGTGCCAGCAGCGGGGAGGTCCCCTATGGCTACACCTTC
CASSGEVPYGYTF
>TRBV10-1|few|NA|TRBJ1-1
TGCGCCAGCAGTTATCAACAGGGATCTGAAGCTTTCTTT
CASSYQQGSEAFF
>TRBV5-1|NA|NA|TRBJ2-3
TGCGCCAGCAGCTTGAGGGGGGGCACAGATACGCAGTATTTT
CASSLRGGTDTQYF
>TRBV7-3|few|NA|TRBJ2-1
TGTGCCAGCAGCAGGGGGGGTCAGAAGTTCAATGAGCAGTTCTTC
CASSRGGQKFNEQFF
>TRBV15|NA|NA|TRBJ2-5
TGTGCCACCAGTACCCCTTACAGGAGCCAAGAGACCCAGTACTTC
CATSTPYRSQETQYF
>TRBV2|few|NA|TRBJ2-2
TGTGCCAGCAGTGACCCGACCCACGCGAACACCGGGGAGCTGTTTTTT
CASSDPTHANTGELFF
>TRBV7-2|few|NA|TRBJ2-3
TGTGCCAGCAGCTTCTGGGCTAGCACAGATACGCAGTATTTT
CASSFWASTDTQYF
>TRBV20-1|NA|NA|TRBJ1-1
TGCAGTGCTAGAGACGTAAACAGCGGGACTGAAGCTTTCTTT
CSARDVNSGTEAFF
>TRBV6-2/TRBV6-3|many|TRBD1|TRBJ2-7
TGTGCCAGCAGTTACTCCTACAGGGGGTACGAGCAGTACTTC
CASSYSYRGYEQYF
>TRBV20-1|NA|NA|TRBJ2-3
TGCAGTGCTAGAGAGGGGGGTTCGAGCACAGATACGCAGTATTTT
CSAREGGSSTDTQYF
>TRBV2|few|NA|TRBJ2-3
TGTGCCAGCAGTGAAGTGAGGGTGAGCCCTACGCAGTATTTT
CASSEVRVSPTQYF
>TRBV7-9|NA|TRBD1|TRBJ2-2
TGTGCCAGCAGCTTAGTAGGCGGACAGGGTTCCACCGGGGAGCTGTTTTTT
CASSLVGGQGSTGELFF
>TRBV12-3/TRBV12-4|many|NA|TRBJ2-1
TGTGCCAGCAGTTTAGCGGGCCAGGACAATGAGCAGTTCTTC
CASSLAGQDNEQFF
>TRBV2|many|TRBD1|TRBJ2-5
TGTGCCAGCAGTGAAATGACAGGGGGGGGAATTCAAGAGACCCAGTACTTC
CASSEMTGGGIQETQYF
>TRBV19|few|NA|TRBJ2-7
TGTGCCAGTAGTCCCCGGGACGGATACTCCTACGAGCAGTACTTC
CASSPRDGYSYEQYF
>TRBV10-3|few|NA|TRBJ2-3
TGTGCCATCAACTCGGGAGCAGATACGCAGTATTTT
CAINSGADTQYF
>TRBV30|NA|NA|TRBJ2-1
TGTGCCTGGAGTGCGGGGGACGGCCGTTACAATGAGCAGTTCTTC
CAWSAGDGRYNEQFF
>TRBV23-1|few|TRBD1|TRBJ2-7
TGCGCCAGCAGTCAAAACGGACAGGGCCCTAACGAGCAGTACTTC
CASSQNGQGPNEQYF
>TRBV7-9|NA|NA|TRBJ2-3
TGTGCCAGCAGCCGGATCCTTCGCCCACAAAGCACAGATACGCAGTATTTT
CASSRILRPQSTDTQYF
>TRBV19|NA|NA|TRBJ2-1
TGTGCCAGTATAAGTAATGCTTACAATGAGCAGTTCTTC
CASISNAYNEQFF
>TRBV7-9|NA|NA|TRBJ2-7
TGTGCCAGCAGCTTACTCGGGGGCCGGGAGCAGTACTTC
CASSLLGGREQYF
>TRBV5-4|many|TRBD2|TRBJ2-1
TGTGCCAGCAGCTTGGGGGCGGAGGCTAGCGGAAGCTCCTACAATGAGCAGTTCTTC
CASSLGAEASGSSYNEQFF
>TRBV25-1|NA|NA|TRBJ1-6
TGTGCCAGCAGGCCGGCGGGCAGCCGGACGTGGTATAATTCACCCCTCCACTTT
CASRPAGSRTWYNSPLHF
>TRBV30|NA|NA|TRBJ1-1
TGTGCCTGGAGTGTACAGCTTACTGAAGCTTTCTTT
CAWSVQLTEAFF
>TRBV29-1|few|TRBD1|TRBJ1-4
TGCAGCGTTGACAGGGGGGGTAATAATGAAAAACTGTTTTTT
CSVDRGGNNEKLFF
>TRBV29-1|many|TRBD1|TRBJ1-2
TGCAGCGCAGGACAGGGATACTATGGCTACACCTTC
CSAGQGYYGYTF
>TRBV24-1|few|NA|TRBJ1-1
TGTGCCACCCACAGGGAGATATTAACTGAAGCTTTCTTT
CATHREILTEAFF
>TRBV28|few|TRBD2|TRBJ2-1
TGTGCCAGCCATATTGGACTAGCGGGAGTCGGTGGGTTCTTC
CASHIGLAGVGGFF
>TRBV6-2/TRBV6-3|many|NA|TRBJ1-1
TGTGCCAGCAGTTACTCTAGCCAACACACTGAAGCTTTCTTT
CASSYSSQHTEAFF
>TRBV6-2/TRBV6-3|many|NA|TRBJ1-1
TGTGCCAGCCGCGAAGTAGACACTGAAGCTTTCTTT
CASREVDTEAFF
>TRBV7-9|many|NA|TRBJ2-3
TGTGCCAGCAGCCCCACTAACAGGGCAGATACGCAGTATTTT
CASSPTNRADTQYF
>TRBV30|many|NA|TRBJ1-5
TGTGCCTGGAGTGTAGGGTTGGATAGCAATCAGCCCCAGCATTTT
CAWSVGLDSNQPQHF
>TRBV20-1|many|TRBD2|TRBJ2-1
TGCAGTGCTAGGGGCCTAGCGGGAGTAATCAGTAGCAATGAGCAGTTCTTC
CSARGLAGVISSNEQFF
>TRBV27|few|NA|TRBJ1-2
TGTGCCAGCAGTACGGGACAAGGCTATGGCTACAACTTC
CASSTGQGYGYNF